Presented here are 18 T cell receptor beta chains from one specimen sequenced in a study of human T cells and chemical hapten exposure. Via MiXCR, TCRdb re-called the RACE reads, giving one row per CDR3 protein. The sample gives 55,000 to 80,000 distinct CDR3 sequences, 9.5% to 12% of which show up once; roughly 2.1% is in the top ten. Time point in this sample: patch test 3, about 24 weeks after DPC sensitization. As for treatment: therapeutic diphenylcyclopropenone sensitization with weekly scalp DPC. The specimen was whole blood, collected in connection with sensitization to the hapten diphenylcyclopropenone (DPC). These receptors were taken from a woman aged 25 to 45 with alopecia areata. Some clones in this sample may be carry-over from other donors' samples.

The chain carries TRBV9 and TRBJ2-4; unclear D gene. CDR1 and CDR2 (germline): SGDLS, YYNGEE. This CDR3 comprises 17 residues. Trimming left V 0 bases short and J 0 bases short, with 13 bases between. The CDR3 nucleotides read TGTGCCAGCAGCGTAGACCCCGAGTTACTAGCCAAAAACATTCAGTACTTC. Protein sequence: CASSVDPELLAKNIQYF.

A single count supports this clonotype. A much bigger clone sits one base away, suggesting this may be a read error. No conserved phenylalanine or tryptophan is present at the end of the CDR3, so a read error is the likely explanation. The V gene is TRBV7-9, the J gene TRBJ1-1; D unclear. This CDR3 comprises 14 residues. CDR1 is SEHNR, CDR2 FQNEAQ, per germline (reference sequence). Trimming removed 5 bases from V and 8 bases from J, with 18 bases in between. CDR3 DNA: TGTGCCAGCAGCCCAGAGGCCCTCGGACCGGAAGCTTTCTCT. This translates into CASSPEALGPEAFS.

This clonotype has more than one count but fewer than ten. Relative to the germline gene, one junction end is altered; a read error may explain this. The chain employs TRBV10-3 and TRBJ1-6; D is undetermined. Germline CDR1 and CDR2: ENHRY and SYGVKD. CDR3 length equals 12 residues. The CDR3 protein is CAISEGMGPLHF. The CDR3 nucleotides read TGCGCCATCAGTGAGGGTATGGGACCCCTCCACTTT.

This clonotype was detected ten times or more. This chain joins TRBV10-3 and TRBJ2-3; 7 positions agree with TRBD2. V shed 1 base and J 5 bases; nucleotides not matched to a gene: 9. The germline CDR1 and CDR2 sequences are ENHRY and SYGVKD. The CDR3 extends over 16 amino acids. This CDR3 reads CAISELPSGGGDTQYF. CDR3 bases: TGTGCCATCAGTGAGTTACCATCCGGCGGGGGAGATACGCAGTATTTT.

The genes are TRBV3-1 and TRBJ2-7; 9 bases align to TRBD1. Germline CDR1 reads LGHDT; CDR2 reads YNNKEL (reference sequence). Trimming cost V 4 bases and J 5 bases; bases outside gene matches: 0. This CDR3 has 12 residues. The CDR3 DNA sequence: TGTGCCAGCAGCCGGACAGGGGACGAGCAGTACTTC. Amino acids: CASSRTGDEQYF.

This clonotype came up a few times. This chain uses TRBV12-3 or TRBV12-4 with TRBJ1-1, with D possibly matching TRBD1 (5 bases). The CDR3 has 13 residues. Trimming cost V 1 base and J 6 bases, with 9 bases left between them. In DNA form, the CDR3 reads TGTGCCAGCAGTTTAGGGGGCATCTCTGAAGCTTTCTTT. This encodes CASSLGGISEAFF.

In this sample, this clonotype turned up a few times. V and J are TRBV6-6 and TRBJ1-5; D call uncertain. Germline loops: CDR1 MNHNY, CDR2 SVGAGI (reference sequence). This CDR3 has 13 amino acids. Trimming took 2 bases from V and 6 from J, leaving 8 bases between them. The CDR3 region has the DNA TGTGCCAGCAGTTACAAGGACGGTCAGCCCCAGCATTTT. Its translation: CASSYKDGQPQHF.

A few counts support this clonotype. The rearrangement links TRBV11-2 to TRBJ2-5; 9 nucleotides align to TRBD1. J lost 4 bases, V lost 5 bases, and 8 bases had no gene match. Germline CDR1 reads SGHAT; CDR2 reads FQNNGV. The CDR3 covers 15 residues. CDR3 residues: CASSTGQGRSETQYF. The CDR3, as DNA: TGTGCCAGCAGCACAGGACAGGGGCGCTCAGAGACCCAGTACTTC.

This clonotype has more than one count but fewer than ten. The rearrangement uses TRBV5-4 and TRBJ2-3; TRBD1 matches 10 bases. This CDR3 region has 16 residues. Germline V gives CDR1 SGHNT, CDR2 YYREEE (reference sequence). Unmatched junction bases numbered 7, after V lost 3 bases and J lost 3 bases. The chain's CDR3 is CASSSPGQGFTDTQYF. The CDR3 DNA is TGTGCCAGCAGCTCACCGGGACAGGGGTTTACAGATACGCAGTATTTT.

There are a few counts of this clonotype. The rearrangement joins TRBV12-3 or TRBV12-4 to TRBJ1-6; D gene uncertain. The V and J ends lost 6 bases and 0 bases respectively, with 15 bases between them. This CDR3 contains 17 residues. The DNA for the CDR3 is TGTGCCAGCAGGCCCTGGGCCGGTAGCTCCTATAATTCACCCCTCCACTTT. Protein product: CASRPWAGSSYNSPLHF.

The CDR3 spells CASSLGQPNTEAFF. As DNA, the CDR3 is TGTGCCAGCAGTCTTGGACAGCCAAACACTGAAGCTTTCTTT. V usage is TRBV12-3 or TRBV12-4 and J usage is TRBJ1-1; the D gene is possibly TRBD1 (6 bases). CDR3 size: 14 residues. V was cut by 5 bases and J by 2 bases, with 12 bases left in between.

This clonotype appeared many times. The CDR3 here is CASSYSGTSGQETQYF. The CDR3 DNA is TGTGCCAGCAGTTACAGCGGGACTAGCGGGCAAGAGACCCAGTACTTC. This chain connects TRBV6-5 to TRBJ2-5; 12 bases fit TRBD2. Germline V lookup: CDR1 MNHEY, CDR2 SVGAGI. J gave up 2 bases and V 2 bases, and 3 bases lay outside the gene matches. The CDR3 contains 16 residues.

This clonotype was seen only a few times. The rearrangement joins TRBV18 to TRBJ2-7; 8 bases align to TRBD1. This CDR3 comprises 17 residues. Per the germline V gene, CDR1 is KGHSH and CDR2 is LQKENI. J was trimmed by 2 bases and V by 6 bases; bases with no gene match: 15. The CDR3 is CASSPETTGQAAYEQYF. The CDR3 DNA sequence: TGTGCCAGCTCCCCAGAGACCACGGGACAGGCTGCCTACGAGCAGTACTTC.

This clonotype was detected only a few times. The genes are TRBV6-2 or TRBV6-3 and TRBJ2-5; 14 bases are a match to TRBD2. This CDR3 is 19 amino acids long. Losses at the gene ends were 3 bases for V and 2 bases for J; bases not matched to a gene: 11. The germline CDR1 and CDR2 sequences are MNHEY and SVGEGT. CDR3 in DNA: TGTGCCAGCAGTTATCCCGGACTAGCGGGGGGAAACTGGCAAGAGACCCAGTACTTC. This translates into CASSYPGLAGGNWQETQYF.

This chain links TRBV20-1 with TRBJ2-2; D may be TRBD2 (6 bases). Between the trimmed V and J ends, which lost 4 bases and 5 bases, there was a span of 8 bases. The CDR3 is made up of 12 amino acids. Germline CDR1 is DFQATT and CDR2 is SNEGSKA (reference sequence). The CDR3 loop is CSANRETGELFF. CDR3 nucleotides: TGCAGTGCTAACCGGGAGACCGGGGAGCTGTTTTTT.

This clonotype was observed a handful of times. This chain links TRBV6-6 with TRBJ2-1; TRBD2 matches 9 bases. The ends lost 6 bases at V and 7 bases at J; junction bases unmatched: 10. CDR1 is MNHNY, CDR2 SVGAGI, per germline (reference sequence). This CDR3 spans 15 amino acids. The CDR3 sequence: CASRAVSGSFNEQFF. The CDR3 nucleotides read TGTGCCAGCAGGGCCGTTAGCGGGAGCTTTAATGAGCAGTTCTTC.

This sequence joins TRBV28 and TRBJ1-4; no clear D. There are 14 residues in the CDR3. Germline CDR1 is MDHEN and CDR2 is SYDVKM. The germline V and J ends were trimmed by 1 base and 8 bases, with 11 bases remaining between them. CDR3 sequence reads: CASSLSSPREKLFF. For the CDR3, the DNA is TGTGCCAGCAGTTTATCATCCCCGAGGGAAAAACTGTTTTTT.

The chain has TRBV4-2 and TRBJ2-7, with D unresolved. The germline V gene encodes CDR1 LGHNA and CDR2 YNFKEQ. The ends were cut back, 0 bases at V and 6 bases at J, with 12 bases in the middle. The CDR3 spans 14 residues. CDR3 protein: CASSQESSRGEQYF. The CDR3 DNA sequence: TGTGCCAGCAGCCAAGAGAGTAGCCGTGGCGAGCAGTACTTC.